This TCR beta chain was identified during a study of T-cell reconstitution after alpha-beta-depleted transplantation in children. Germline V lookup: CDR1 SQVTM, CDR2 ANQGSEA. This CDR3 spans 16 amino acids. V gave up 5 bases and J gave up 5 bases; unmatched junction bases: 14. Findings and limits, study-wide: The origin of alpha-beta T cells about two months after transplant was reportedly several hundred expanded graft clones.

Preparing the TCRbeta library involved the use of unique molecular identifiers. TCRdb re-called the PCR reads through MiXCR, storing one row per CDR3 protein. In the table there are roughly 340,000 distinct CDR3 sequences, about 17% of which are singletons. This clonotype was counted only a few times. Its target is not known. The input for sequencing was PBMCs, mostly from graft donor cells, taken 360 days after TCRalphabeta/CD19-depleted stem cell transplant. The chain has TRBV29-1 and TRBJ2-5; 10 bases match TRBD1. The receptor was isolated from a male patient aged 2-10 years who had a stem cell transplant for acute lymphoblastic leukemia, so the T cells may come from the graft donor. CDR3 bases: TGCAGCGTTTATAGCCGGGACAGGGGAATAAAGGAGACCCAGTACTTC. As protein: CSVYSRDRGIKETQYF.